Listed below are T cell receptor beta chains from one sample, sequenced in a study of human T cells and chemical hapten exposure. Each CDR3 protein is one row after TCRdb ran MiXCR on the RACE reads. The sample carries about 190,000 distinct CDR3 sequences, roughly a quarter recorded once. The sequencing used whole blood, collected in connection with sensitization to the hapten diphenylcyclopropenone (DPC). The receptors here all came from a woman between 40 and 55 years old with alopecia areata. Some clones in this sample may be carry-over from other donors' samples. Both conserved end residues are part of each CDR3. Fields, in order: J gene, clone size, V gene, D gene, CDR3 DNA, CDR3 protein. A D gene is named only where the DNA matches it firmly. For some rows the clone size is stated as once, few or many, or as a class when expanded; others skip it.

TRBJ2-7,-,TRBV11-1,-,TGTGCCAGCAGCTCAGGTCGGGGTGACTACGAGCAGTACTTC,CASSSGRGDYEQYF
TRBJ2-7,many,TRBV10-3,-,TGTGCCATCAGTGAGGTACGCCGGACCTACGAGCAGTACTTC,CAISEVRRTYEQYF
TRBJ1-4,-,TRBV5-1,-,TGCGCCAGCAGCGGTGGGTCTTCGGGTGGTAATGAAAAACTGTTTTTT,CASSGGSSGGNEKLFF
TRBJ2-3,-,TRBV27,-,TGTGCCAGCGTCGGGAGTGCAGATACGCAGTATTTT,CASVGSADTQYF
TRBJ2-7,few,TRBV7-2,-,TGTGCCAGCAGCCTTCAGGACTCCTACGAGCAGTACTTC,CASSLQDSYEQYF
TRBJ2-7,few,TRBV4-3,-,TGCGCCAGCAGCCAAATACAGGGATTGCAAGAGCAGTACTTC,CASSQIQGLQEQYF
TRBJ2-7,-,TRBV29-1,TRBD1,TGCAGCGTTGAGGGGACAGGGAGCGAGCAGTACTTC,CSVEGTGSEQYF
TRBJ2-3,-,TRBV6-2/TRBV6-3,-,TGTGCCAGCATGGACATCACAGATACGCAGTATTTT,CASMDITDTQYF
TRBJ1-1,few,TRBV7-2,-,TGTGCCAGCAGCAACAAATGGGGCGACACTGAAGCTTTCTTT,CASSNKWGDTEAFF
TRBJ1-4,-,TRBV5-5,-,TGTGCCAGCAGCTTGGCCATTCAGGCTAATGAAAAACTGTTTTTT,CASSLAIQANEKLFF
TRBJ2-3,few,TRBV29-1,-,TGCAGCGTTGCTAGGGGATACACAGATACGCAGTATTTT,CSVARGYTDTQYF
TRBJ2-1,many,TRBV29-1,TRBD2,TGCAGCGTCCTCACTAGCGGCTACAATGAGCAGTTCTTC,CSVLTSGYNEQFF
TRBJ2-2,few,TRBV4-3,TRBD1,TGCGCCAGCAGCCAGGCCCGGGACAGGTACACCGGGGAGCTGTTTTTT,CASSQARDRYTGELFF
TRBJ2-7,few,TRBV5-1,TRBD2,TGCGCCAGCAGCCCTGGACTAGTGGGCTACGAGCAGTACTTC,CASSPGLVGYEQYF
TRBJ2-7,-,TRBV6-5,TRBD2,TGTGCCAGCACCCAACCTAGCGGGGAGGGGTCCTACGAGCAGTACTTC,CASTQPSGEGSYEQYF
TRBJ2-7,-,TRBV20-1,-,TGCAGTGCTCTCACGGGTCCTAGTGGCCGCGAGCAGTACTTC,CSALTGPSGREQYF
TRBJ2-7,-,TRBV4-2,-,TGTGCCAGCAGCAAAGACACGACGTACCACGAGCAGTACTTC,CASSKDTTYHEQYF
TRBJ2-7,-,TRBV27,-,TGTGCCAGCAGCCCCACCACGAAGTACGAGCAGTACTTC,CASSPTTKYEQYF
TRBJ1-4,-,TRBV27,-,TGTGCCAGCAGGACAGGCAGAGGCACTAATGAAAAACTGTTTTTT,CASRTGRGTNEKLFF
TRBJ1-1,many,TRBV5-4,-,TGTGCCAGCAGCTTGGGATACACTGAAGCTTTCTTT,CASSLGYTEAFF
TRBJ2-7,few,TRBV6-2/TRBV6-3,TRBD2,TGTGCCAGCCGACGGGAGGCCTACGAGCAGTACTTC,CASRREAYEQYF
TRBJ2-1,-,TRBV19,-,TGTGCCAGTAGTATGGACGGGACGTACAATGAGCAGTTCTTC,CASSMDGTYNEQFF
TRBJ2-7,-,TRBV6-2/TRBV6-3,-,TGTGCCAGCAGCCGGGGCGGGGCCTACGAGCAGTACTTC,CASSRGGAYEQYF
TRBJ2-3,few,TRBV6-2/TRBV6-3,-,TGTGCCAGCAGTTCCCCCCGACTAGCAGATACGCAGTATTTT,CASSSPRLADTQYF
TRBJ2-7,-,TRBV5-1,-,TGCGCCAGCAGCTTGGTCGTTGGCAGCTACGAGCAGTACTTC,CASSLVVGSYEQYF
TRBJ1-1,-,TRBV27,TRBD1,TGTGCCAGCAGTTTAGGCAGGGGGCGAAGCGGCACTGAAGCTTTCTTT,CASSLGRGRSGTEAFF
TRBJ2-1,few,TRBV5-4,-,TGTGCCAGCAGCTTGGGGCTCGGGAGCGCCTCCTCCTACAATGAGCAGTTCTTC,CASSLGLGSASSYNEQFF
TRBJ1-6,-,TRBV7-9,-,TGTGCCAGCACTTCCGAACAGTACTTGCGTTCACCCCTCCACTTT,CASTSEQYLRSPLHF
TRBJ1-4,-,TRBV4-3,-,TGCGCCAGCAGCCAAGGCTCGGCATTTAGCGAAAAACTGTTTTTT,CASSQGSAFSEKLFF
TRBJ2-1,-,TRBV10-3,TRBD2,TGTGCCATCAGTGGAGCCGGGACTAGCTCGGGGAATGAGCAGTTCTTC,CAISGAGTSSGNEQFF
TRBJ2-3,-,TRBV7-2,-,TGTGCCAGCAGCTTAGCTAGCGGAGCAACTAGCACAGATACGCAGTATTTT,CASSLASGATSTDTQYF
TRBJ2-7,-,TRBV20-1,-,TGCAGTGCTCGGAGGGGGTCCCACGAGCAGTACTTC,CSARRGSHEQYF
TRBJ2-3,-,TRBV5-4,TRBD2,TGTGCCAGCAGCTTGATCCTAGCGGGAGTAGGAGATACGCAGTATTTT,CASSLILAGVGDTQYF
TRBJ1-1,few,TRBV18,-,TGTGCCAGCTCACCGAGGCTGGCCAACCTCGACACTGAAGCTTTCTTT,CASSPRLANLDTEAFF
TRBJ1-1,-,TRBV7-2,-,TGTGCCAGCAGCTTAGCGCGGGCAGCTCGTGAAGCTTTCTTT,CASSLARAAREAFF
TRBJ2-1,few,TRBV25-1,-,TGTGCCAGCAGTGAGGGGACGGGGTCCTACAATGAGCAGTTCTTC,CASSEGTGSYNEQFF
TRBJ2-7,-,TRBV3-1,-,TGTGCCAGCAGCCTTACCAGGGTCTACGAGCAGTACTTC,CASSLTRVYEQYF
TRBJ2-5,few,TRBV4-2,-,TGTGCCAGCAGCCAAACCGGGACAAACCTCCCTCCGTGGACCCAGTACTTC,CASSQTGTNLPPWTQYF
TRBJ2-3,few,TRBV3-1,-,TGTGCCAGCAGCCAAGATGCAGACCTAGATACGCAGTATTTT,CASSQDADLDTQYF
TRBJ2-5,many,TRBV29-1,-,TGCAGCGTTGGCGTCGCCTCCCAAGAGACCCAGTACTTC,CSVGVASQETQYF
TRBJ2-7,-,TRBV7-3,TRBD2,TGTGCCAGCAGCTTAAATCCTAGCGGGGTCTACGAGCAGTACTTC,CASSLNPSGVYEQYF
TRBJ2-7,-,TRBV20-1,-,TGCAGTGCTCCGCCACAGGAAAACGAGCAGTACTTC,CSAPPQENEQYF
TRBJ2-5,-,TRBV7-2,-,TGTGCCAGCAGCTTATTCAGGGGGGGGCGGCAAGAGACCCAGTACTTC,CASSLFRGGRQETQYF
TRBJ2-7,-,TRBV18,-,TGTGCCAGCTCACCACCGGGCCCCTACGAGCAGTACTTC,CASSPPGPYEQYF
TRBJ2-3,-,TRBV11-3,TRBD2,TGTGCCAGCAGCCTCGGGACTAGCGGGACCAGCACAGATACGCAGTATTTT,CASSLGTSGTSTDTQYF
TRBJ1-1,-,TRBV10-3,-,TGTGCCATCAGTGTTTCCGGGCTGAACACTGAAGCTTTCTTT,CAISVSGLNTEAFF
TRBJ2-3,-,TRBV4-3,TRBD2,TGCGCCAGCAGCCAAGAAGTAGCGGGAGTAGGGACAGATACGCAGTATTTT,CASSQEVAGVGTDTQYF
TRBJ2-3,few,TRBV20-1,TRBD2,TGCAGTGCTAGGGCCCCTTTGAGGCGGGGGAGCACAGATACGCAGTATTTT,CSARAPLRRGSTDTQYF
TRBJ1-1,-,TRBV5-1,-,TGCGCCAGCAGCTTGGGATGGGGGCTGGACACTGAAGCTTTCTTT,CASSLGWGLDTEAFF
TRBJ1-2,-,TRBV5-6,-,TGTGCCAGCAGCTTGACAAGGGGGAACTATGGCTACACCTTC,CASSLTRGNYGYTF
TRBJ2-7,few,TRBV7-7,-,TGTGCTAGCAGCCCCTTAGGTGAAGGCGAGCAGTACTTC,CASSPLGEGEQYF
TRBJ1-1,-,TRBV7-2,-,TGTGCCAGCACCCCCTGGGGGCGGGACACTGAAGCTTTCTTT,CASTPWGRDTEAFF
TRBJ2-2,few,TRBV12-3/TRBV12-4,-,TGTGCCAGCAGTTTAAGCGGTGCGAACACCGGGGAGCTGTTTTTT,CASSLSGANTGELFF
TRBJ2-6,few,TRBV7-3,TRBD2,TGTGCCAGCAGCTTTCGAGCGGGGTCCCGTGAGGCCAACGTCCTGACTTTC,CASSFRAGSREANVLTF
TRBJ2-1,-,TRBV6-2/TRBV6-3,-,TGTGCCAGCACCCGGTTCGGGGACAATGAGCAGTTCTTC,CASTRFGDNEQFF
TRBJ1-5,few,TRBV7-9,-,TGTGCCAGCAGCGCCCGACAGGATAGCAATCAGCCCCAGCATTTT,CASSARQDSNQPQHF
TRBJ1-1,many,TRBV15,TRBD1,TGTGCCACCAGCAGAGATTCAGGACAGGTGAACACTGAAGCTTTCTTT,CATSRDSGQVNTEAFF
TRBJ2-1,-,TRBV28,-,TGTGCCAGCAGTCCCGGGGACGCGGGGTCCAATGAGCAGTTCTTC,CASSPGDAGSNEQFF